The 4 T cell receptor beta chains given below trace back to one sample, sequenced in a study of beta chain features in type 1 diabetes. The whole isolated RNA underwent reverse transcription, so sequencing captured expressed TCRB transcripts. The data were produced by immunoSEQ multiplex PCR, yet TCRdb's version contains in-frame clones alone and is incomplete. Here the sample spans roughly 250,000 clones, about 10% being singletons. The sample consisted of naive CD4+ T cells from blood. Source of these receptors: a woman younger than 35 in good health.

This chain links TRBV18 with TRBJ1-1; D remains unclear. Trimming took 3 bases from V and 0 from J, leaving 8 bases between them. Germline values: CDR1 KGHSH, CDR2 LQKENI. The CDR3 contains 14 residues. CDR3 protein: CASSPGGVNTEAFF. DNA of the CDR3: TGTGCCAGCTCACCTGGCGGAGTGAACACTGAAGCTTTCTTT.

V usage is TRBV4-2 and J usage is TRBJ2-3; 12 positions match TRBD2. V lost 0 bases, J lost 8 bases, and 12 bases stayed unmatched. Germline lookup yields CDR1 LGHNA and CDR2 YNFKEQ. This CDR3 contains 18 residues. The CDR3 sequence: CASSQETRLAGERSTQYF. The CDR3 DNA reads TGTGCCAGCAGCCAAGAGACCCGACTAGCGGGAGAGAGGAGTACGCAGTATTTT.

This clone was found a few times. The gene calls are TRBV6-1 and TRBJ2-2, with a weak D call TRBD2 (5 bases). The CDR3 loop spans 13 amino acids. Looked up from germline, CDR1 is MNHNS and CDR2 is SASEGT. With 6 bases removed from V and 6 bases from J, the gap between germline ends came to 11 bases. CDR3 region: CASRPQAAGELFF. The CDR3 region has the DNA TGTGCCAGCAGGCCGCAAGCGGCCGGGGAGCTGTTTTTT.

This sequence joins TRBV2 and TRBJ2-5, with TRBD2 identical over 11 bases. CDR1 is SNHLY, CDR2 FYNNEI, per germline. This CDR3 spans 16 amino acids. V lost 1 base and J lost 3; bases outside the gene matches: 4. Here the CDR3 DNA reads TGTGCCAGCAGTGAAGGGCTAGCGGGGGGCGAAGAGACCCAGTACTTC. Translating gives CASSEGLAGGEETQYF.